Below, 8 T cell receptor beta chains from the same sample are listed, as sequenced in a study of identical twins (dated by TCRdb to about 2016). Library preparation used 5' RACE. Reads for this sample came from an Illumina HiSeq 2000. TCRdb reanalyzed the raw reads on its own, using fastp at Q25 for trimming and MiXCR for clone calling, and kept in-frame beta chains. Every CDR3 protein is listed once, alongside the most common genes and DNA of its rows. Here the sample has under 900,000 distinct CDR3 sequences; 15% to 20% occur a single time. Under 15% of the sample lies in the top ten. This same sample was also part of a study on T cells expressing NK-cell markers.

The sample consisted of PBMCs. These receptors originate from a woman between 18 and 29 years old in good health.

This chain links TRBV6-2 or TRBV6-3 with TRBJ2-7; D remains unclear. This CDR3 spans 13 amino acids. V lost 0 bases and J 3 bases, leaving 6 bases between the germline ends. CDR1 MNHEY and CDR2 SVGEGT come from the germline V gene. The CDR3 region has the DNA TGTGCCAGCAGTTACTCGCCCCACTACGAGCAGTACTTC. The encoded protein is CASSYSPHYEQYF.

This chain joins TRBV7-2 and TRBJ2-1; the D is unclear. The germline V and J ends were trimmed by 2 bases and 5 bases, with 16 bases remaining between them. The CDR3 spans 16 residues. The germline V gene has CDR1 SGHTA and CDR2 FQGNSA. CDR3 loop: CASSLSHQRENNEQFF. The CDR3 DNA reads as TGTGCCAGCAGCTTATCTCACCAGCGAGAGAACAATGAGCAGTTCTTC. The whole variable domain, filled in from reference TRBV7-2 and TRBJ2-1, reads GAGVSQSPSNKVTEKGKDVELRCDPISGHTALYWYRQSLGQGLEFLIYFQGNSAPDKSGLPSDRFSAERTGGSVSTLTIQRTQQEDSAVYLCASSLSHQRENNEQFFGPGTRLTVL.

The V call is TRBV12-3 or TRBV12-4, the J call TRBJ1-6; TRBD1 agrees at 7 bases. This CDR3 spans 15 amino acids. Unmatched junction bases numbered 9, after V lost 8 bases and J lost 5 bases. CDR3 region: CASAPRQGNNSPLHF. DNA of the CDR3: TGTGCCAGCGCCCCAAGACAGGGAAATAATTCACCCCTCCACTTT.

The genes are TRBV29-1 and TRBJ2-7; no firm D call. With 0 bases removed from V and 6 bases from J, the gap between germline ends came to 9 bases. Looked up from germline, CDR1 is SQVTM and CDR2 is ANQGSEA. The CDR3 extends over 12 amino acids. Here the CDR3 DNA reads TGCAGCGTTGAAGATCAAGGGCGCGAGCAGTACTTC. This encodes CSVEDQGREQYF.

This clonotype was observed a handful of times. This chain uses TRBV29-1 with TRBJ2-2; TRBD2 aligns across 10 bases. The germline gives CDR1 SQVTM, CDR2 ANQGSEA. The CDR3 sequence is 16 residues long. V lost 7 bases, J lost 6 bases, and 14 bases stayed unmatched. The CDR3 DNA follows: TGCAGCGCGAGAAAGCCAACTAGCGGGGCAGCCGGGGAGCTGTTTTTT. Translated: CSARKPTSGAAGELFF.

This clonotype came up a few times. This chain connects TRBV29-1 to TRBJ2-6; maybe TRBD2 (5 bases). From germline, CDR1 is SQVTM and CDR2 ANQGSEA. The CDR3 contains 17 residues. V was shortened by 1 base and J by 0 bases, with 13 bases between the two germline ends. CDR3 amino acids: CSVEALRGDSGANVLTF. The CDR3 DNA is TGCAGCGTTGAAGCTCTCCGGGGTGACTCTGGGGCCAACGTCCTGACTTTC.

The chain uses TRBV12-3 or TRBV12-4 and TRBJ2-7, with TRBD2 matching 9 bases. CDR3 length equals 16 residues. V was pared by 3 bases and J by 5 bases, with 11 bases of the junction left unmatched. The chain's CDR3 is CASSFFLSGSPHEQYF. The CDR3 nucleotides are TGTGCCAGCAGTTTTTTCCTTAGCGGGAGTCCCCACGAGCAGTACTTC.

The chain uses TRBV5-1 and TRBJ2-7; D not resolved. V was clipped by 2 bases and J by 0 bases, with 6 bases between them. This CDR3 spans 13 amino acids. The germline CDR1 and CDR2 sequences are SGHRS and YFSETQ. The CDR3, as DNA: TGCGCCAGCAGCTTCCAAGCCTCCTACGAGCAGTACTTC. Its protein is CASSFQASYEQYF.